The 23 T cell receptor beta chains listed next were all sequenced from one sample in a study of cytomegalovirus exposure and HLA in healthy donors. Use of 60 Vbeta and 13 Jbeta primers characterized the PCR. Profiled with immunoSEQ multiplex PCR; TCRdb holds only in-frame clones, not every one. This sample carries about 98,000 clones, about 62% of them seen once, and the ten largest clones take about 4.3%. The sequencing input was PBMCs. These receptors all stem from a human donor in good health.

This clone has more than one count but fewer than ten. The V and J genes are TRBV6-1 and TRBJ2-7; 8 bases are a match to TRBD1. The CDR3 covers 12 residues. In germline, CDR1 is MNHNS, CDR2 SASEGT. Trimming took 8 bases from V and 5 from J; bases not matched to a gene: 5. CDR3 sequence: CASSQTGDEQYF. CDR3 DNA sequence: TGTGCCAGCTCACAGACAGGGGACGAGCAGTACTTC.

A single count supports this clone. The chain joins TRBV5-1 to TRBJ1-2, with 8 bases matching TRBD1. CDR1 and CDR2 from the germline V gene are SGHRS and YFSETQ. The CDR3 is 14 residues long. V lost 5 bases, J lost 7 bases, and 10 bases stayed unmatched. The CDR3 region is CASRDPDRVPGYTF. The CDR3 bases are TGCGCCAGCAGGGACCCGGACAGGGTCCCTGGCTACACCTTC.

The chain joins TRBV7-9 to TRBJ2-7, with 7 bases lining up with TRBD1. Germline assignment: CDR1 SEHNR and CDR2 FQNEAQ (reference sequence). Unmatched junction bases numbered 4, after V lost 6 bases and J lost 2 bases. This CDR3 has 13 amino acids. The CDR3 here is CASSPGQTYEQYF. CDR3 DNA sequence: TGTGCCAGCAGTCCGGGACAGACCTACGAGCAGTACTTC.

The sample holds a few counts of this clone. The chain recombines TRBV9 with TRBJ1-2, with TRBD1 matching 9 bases. Looked up from germline, CDR1 is SGDLS and CDR2 is YYNGEE. J was trimmed by 2 bases and V by 0 bases; bases with no gene match: 5. This CDR3 has 16 residues. DNA of the CDR3: TGTGCCAGCAGCGTAGATGGGACAGGGATAAACTATGGCTACACCTTC. Amino acids: CASSVDGTGINYGYTF.

This rearrangement joins TRBV5-1 to TRBJ2-3; TRBD2 agrees at 12 bases. The CDR3 has 14 residues. Trimming took 3 bases from V and 6 from J; bases not matched to a gene: 2. CDR1 is SGHRS and CDR2 is YFSETQ in the germline V gene. DNA of the CDR3: TGCGCCAGCAGCTACGGGACTAGCGGGGATACGCAGTATTTT. It specifies CASSYGTSGDTQYF.

V gene TRBV28 combines with J gene TRBJ1-3; maybe TRBD1 (6 bases). The length of the CDR3 is 15 residues. CDR1 MDHEN and CDR2 SYDVKM come from the germline V gene. Between the trimmed V and J ends, which lost 4 bases and 4 bases, there was a span of 14 bases. Written as DNA, the CDR3 is TGTGCCAGCAGTTCTGGGGGCATAGACGGAAACACCATATATTTT. Protein: CASSSGGIDGNTIYF.

This chain links TRBV30 with TRBJ2-7; 9 positions match TRBD2. CDR3 length: 17 residues. V lost 0 bases to trimming and J lost 2 bases; unmatched junction nucleotides: 11. Germline V gene sequence: CDR1 GTSNPN, CDR2 SVGIG (reference sequence). This CDR3 is CAWSVLGGAGGTYEQYF. For the CDR3, the DNA is TGTGCCTGGAGTGTTTTGGGAGGGGCGGGAGGGACCTACGAGCAGTACTTC. The full variable domain, rest sourced from reference TRBV30 and TRBJ2-7, is SQTIHQWPATLVQPVGSPLSLECTVEGTSNPNLYWYRQAAGRGLQLLFYSVGIGQISSEVPQNLSASRPQDRQFILSSKKLLLSDSGFYLCAWSVLGGAGGTYEQYFGPGTRLTVT.

This clone was detected a few times. This chain joins TRBV28 and TRBJ2-3, with D possibly TRBD2 on 6 matching bases. This CDR3 has 17 residues. V was clipped by 7 bases and J by 2 bases, with 22 bases between them. Germline V gene lookup returns CDR1 MDHEN and CDR2 SYDVKM. The CDR3 DNA follows: TGTGCCAGCACCTCCGGAGGGGTCGGATCTAACACAGATACGCAGTATTTT. Amino acid sequence: CASTSGGVGSNTDTQYF. The whole variable domain, filled in from reference TRBV28 and TRBJ2-3, reads DVKVTQSSRYLVKRTGEKVFLECVQDMDHENMFWYRQDPGLGLRLIYFSYDVKMKEKGDIPEGYSVSREKKERFSLILESASTNQTSMYLCASTSGGVGSNTDTQYFGPGTRLTVL.

The chain combines TRBV28 with TRBJ2-5, with a possible D match to TRBD1 (5 bases). The J call may be incorrect, as the DNA end agrees better with TRBJ2-7. Looked up from germline, CDR1 is MDHEN and CDR2 is SYDVKM. This CDR3 has 14 amino acids. The DNA for the CDR3 is TGTGCCAGCAGTATACACAGGAGCTCCTACGAGCAGTACTTC. Translating it yields CASSIHRSSYEQYF.

In its sample, this clone was seen a few times. CDR3 sequence reads: CASSIGRGLREQYF. CDR3 bases: TGTGCCAGTAGTATTGGCAGGGGGCTTCGCGAGCAGTACTTC. The V gene is TRBV19, the J gene TRBJ2-7; 8 nucleotides match TRBD1. This CDR3 has 14 amino acids. Germline assignment: CDR1 LNHDA and CDR2 SQIVND (reference sequence). V trimming: 3 bases; J trimming: 6 bases; junction bases outside the gene matches: 7. The entire variable domain, with the rest obtained from reference TRBV19 and TRBJ2-7, is as follows: DGGITQSPKYLFRKEGQNVTLSCEQNLNHDAMYWYRQDPGQGLRLIYYSQIVNDFQKGDIAEGYSVSREKKESFPLTVTSAQKNPTAFYLCASSIGRGLREQYFGPGTRLTVT.

This clone was seen once. J is TRBJ2-1 and V is TRBV20-1; D possibly corresponds to TRBD1 (5 bases). The CDR3 sequence is 11 residues long. Germline V gene lookup returns CDR1 DFQATT and CDR2 SNEGSKA (reference sequence). CDR3 coding DNA: TGCAGCCACCTCTGGGGCGATGAGCAGTTCTTC. Encoded protein: CSHLWGDEQFF.

The rearrangement joins TRBV29-1 to TRBJ2-3; D call uncertain. V shed 4 bases and J shed 0 bases, with 5 bases lying between them. Germline values: CDR1 SQVTM, CDR2 ANQGSEA. The CDR3 has 12 residues. The CDR3 DNA sequence: TGCAGCGTTGGTCTGAGCACAGATACGCAGTATTTT. Protein: CSVGLSTDTQYF.

The chain carries TRBV29-1 and TRBJ1-1; 7 bases align to TRBD1. Germline V gene lookup returns CDR1 SQVTM and CDR2 ANQGSEA. V was pared by 7 bases and J by 4 bases, with 12 bases of the junction left unmatched. The length of the CDR3 is 14 residues. The DNA for the CDR3 is TGCAGCGCATCCCCAGGGGGAGGAGGCACTGAAGCTTTCTTT. This encodes CSASPGGGGTEAFF. The entire variable domain, with the rest obtained from reference TRBV29-1 and TRBJ1-1, is as follows: SAVISQKPSRDICQRGTSLTIQCQVDSQVTMMFWYRQQPGQSLTLIATANQGSEATYESGFVIDKFPISRPNLTFSTLTVSNMSPEDSSIYLCSASPGGGGTEAFFGQGTRLTVV.

This clone has more than one count but fewer than ten. The genes are TRBV10-3 and TRBJ2-1; tentative D call: TRBD1 (5 bases). V lost 6 bases and J lost 7, with 16 bases in between. The CDR3 contains 14 residues. Germline V gene data show CDR1 as ENHRY and CDR2 as SYGVKD. The CDR3 protein is CAISPENDSNEQFF. In nucleotides, the CDR3 is TGTGCCATCAGCCCGGAGAATGACAGTAATGAGCAGTTCTTC.

This clone was counted between two and nine times. The chain joins TRBV7-9 to TRBJ2-1, with TRBD2 matching over 9 bases. The V segment lost 6 bases and the J segment 8 bases; nucleotides outside the gene matches: 11. Germline values: CDR1 SEHNR, CDR2 FQNEAQ (reference sequence). The CDR3 has 15 amino acids. The CDR3 sequence is CASSGLAGAWDEQFF. DNA for the CDR3: TGTGCCAGCAGTGGGTTAGCGGGAGCTTGGGATGAGCAGTTCTTC.

The chain combines TRBV5-4 with TRBJ1-2, with 9 bases lining up with TRBD1. Germline assignment: CDR1 SGHNT and CDR2 YYREEE (reference sequence). The CDR3 contains 13 residues. The V segment lost 6 bases and the J segment 7 bases; nucleotides outside the gene matches: 7. As DNA, the CDR3 is TGTGCCAGCAACCCGGGACAGGGAGGTGGCTACACCTTC. Protein: CASNPGQGGGYTF.

The CDR3 region is CASSLRGGRTDTQYF. CDR3 DNA sequence: TGTGCCAGCAGCTTAAGGGGGGGGCGCACAGATACGCAGTATTTT. The chain joins TRBV13 to TRBJ2-3, with a tentative D call TRBD2 (7 bases). The CDR3 has 15 amino acids. CDR1 is PRHDT, CDR2 FYEKMQ, per germline (reference sequence). V lost 2 bases and J 1 base, leaving 10 bases between the germline ends.

This clone has only a few counts. The V call is TRBV5-5, the J call TRBJ1-5, with 8 bases matching TRBD1. V dropped 2 bases and J dropped 6; count of bases not matched to a gene: 7. The germline gives CDR1 SGHKS, CDR2 YYEKEE (reference sequence). The CDR3 is 15 amino acids. The CDR3 sequence: CASSLGVQGVQPQHF. The CDR3 nucleotides read TGTGCCAGCAGCTTAGGAGTACAGGGGGTTCAGCCCCAGCATTTT.

The chain combines TRBV5-8 with TRBJ2-3; 8 bases map to TRBD1. The CDR3 runs 15 residues. The germline CDR1 and CDR2 sequences are SGHTS and YDEGEE. Trimming at V came to 0 bases and at J to 6 bases, leaving 6 bases not matched to a gene. The CDR3 loop reads CASSLGDRSTDTQYF. In DNA form, the CDR3 reads TGTGCCAGCAGCTTGGGGGACAGGTCCACGGATACGCAGTATTTT.

The rearrangement joins TRBV7-3 to TRBJ2-1, with D possibly matching TRBD2 (5 bases). This CDR3 has 12 residues. The V end was cut by 0 bases, the J end by 9 bases, with 6 bases between. The germline V gene encodes CDR1 SGHTA and CDR2 FQGTGA. This CDR3 is CASSLTGGEQFF. CDR3 coding DNA: TGTGCCAGCAGCTTAACAGGAGGTGAGCAGTTCTTC.

This sequence joins TRBV2 and TRBJ2-1; 7 bases match TRBD2. This CDR3 is 16 amino acids long. The V segment lost 0 bases and the J segment 3 bases; nucleotides outside the gene matches: 5. Per the germline V gene, CDR1 is SNHLY and CDR2 is FYNNEI. As DNA, the CDR3 is TGTGCCAGCAGTGAAGCGCGGCTAGCGGTCTACAATGAGCAGTTCTTC. Translated, it gives CASSEARLAVYNEQFF.

This clone was recorded a few times. J is TRBJ2-1 and V is TRBV5-1; the match to TRBD1 covers 9 bases. J was trimmed by 4 bases and V by 1 base; bases with no gene match: 9. The CDR3 runs to 17 residues. CDR1 and CDR2 (germline): SGHRS, YFSETQ. DNA of the CDR3: TGCGCCAGCAGCTTGATGCTGGCGGGGACAGGGTACAATGAGCAGTTCTTC. Amino acids: CASSLMLAGTGYNEQFF.

CDR3 sequence (DNA): TGTGCCAGCAGAGAGACTGGAAACACCATATATTTT. Translated: CASRETGNTIYF. The chain employs TRBV6-1 and TRBJ1-3, with D unclear. V lost 6 bases to trimming and J lost 2 bases, with 5 bases between them. CDR1 and CDR2 from the germline V gene are MNHNS and SASEGT. The CDR3 covers 12 residues.